A single sample is the source of the 2 T cell receptor beta chains below, sequenced in a study of OX40 agonist ivuxolimab in advanced cancers. Clones were sequenced by immunoSEQ multiplex PCR, and TCRdb holds only the in-frame ones, with some missing. The sample lists tens of thousands of clones; roughly 88% were seen once. The starting material was CD4+ or CD8+ T cells sorted from blood, obtained in a trial of the OX40 agonist ivuxolimab. These receptors were collected from an adult with an advanced solid tumor such as melanoma, head and neck, liver or kidney cancer.

This chain links TRBV29-1 with TRBJ1-2; 8 bases fit TRBD1. CDR3 size: 14 residues. V lost 7 bases to trimming and J lost 4 bases; unmatched junction nucleotides: 11. Germline CDR1 reads SQVTM; CDR2 reads ANQGSEA. Here the CDR3 DNA reads TGCAGCGCCGACACCGGGACAGGTTCCTATGGCTACACCTTC. It codes for CSADTGTGSYGYTF.

V gene TRBV19 combines with J gene TRBJ1-2, with TRBD1 matching over 9 bases. Germline V lookup: CDR1 LNHDA, CDR2 SQIVND (reference sequence). The CDR3 is made up of 12 amino acids. Trimming at V came to 10 bases and at J to 5 bases, leaving 5 bases not matched to a gene. DNA for the CDR3: TGTGCCACCCAGACAGGGGGATATGGCTACACCTTC. Its protein is CATQTGGYGYTF.